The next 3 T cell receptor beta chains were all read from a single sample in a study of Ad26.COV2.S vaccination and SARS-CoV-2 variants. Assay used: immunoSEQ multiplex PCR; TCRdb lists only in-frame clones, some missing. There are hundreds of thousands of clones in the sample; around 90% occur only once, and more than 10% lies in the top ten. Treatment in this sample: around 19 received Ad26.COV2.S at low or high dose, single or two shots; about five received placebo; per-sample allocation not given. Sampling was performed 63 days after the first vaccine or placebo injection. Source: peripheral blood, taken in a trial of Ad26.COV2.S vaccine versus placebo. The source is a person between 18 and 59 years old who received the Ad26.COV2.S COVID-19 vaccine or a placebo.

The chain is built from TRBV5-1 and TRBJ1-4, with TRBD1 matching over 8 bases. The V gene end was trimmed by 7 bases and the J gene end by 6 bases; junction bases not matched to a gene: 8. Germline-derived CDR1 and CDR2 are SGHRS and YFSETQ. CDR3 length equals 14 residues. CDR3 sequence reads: CASSQTGADEKLFF. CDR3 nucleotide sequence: TGCGCCAGCTCCCAGACAGGGGCGGATGAAAAACTGTTTTTT.

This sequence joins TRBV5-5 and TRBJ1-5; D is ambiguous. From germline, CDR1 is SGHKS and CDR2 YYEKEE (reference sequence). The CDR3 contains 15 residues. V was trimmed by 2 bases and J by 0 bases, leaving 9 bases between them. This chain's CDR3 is CASSFGLPSNQPQHF. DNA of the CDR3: TGTGCCAGCAGCTTTGGGCTACCTAGCAATCAGCCCCAGCATTTT.

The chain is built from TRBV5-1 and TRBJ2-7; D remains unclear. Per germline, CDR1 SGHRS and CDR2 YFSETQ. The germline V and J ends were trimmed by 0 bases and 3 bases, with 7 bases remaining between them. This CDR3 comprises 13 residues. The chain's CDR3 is CASSLDTNYEQYF. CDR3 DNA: TGCGCCAGCAGCTTGGACACCAACTACGAGCAGTACTTC. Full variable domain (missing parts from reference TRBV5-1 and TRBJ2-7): KAGVTQTPRYLIKTRGQQVTLSCSPISGHRSVSWYQQTPGQGLQFLFEYFSETQRNKGNFPGRFSGRQFSNSRSEMNVSTLELGDSALYLCASSLDTNYEQYFGPGTRLTVT.